The source of this T cell receptor beta chain is a study of CD8 T cells in ankylosing spondylitis. TCR beta libraries were made by quantitative 5'-RACE with molecular barcodes. Via MiXCR, TCRdb re-called the 5' RACE reads, giving one row per CDR3 protein. Of 150,000 to 200,000 distinct CDR3 sequences listed, 10% to 15% are singletons. This clonotype was seen at least ten times. The antigen remains unidentified. The study's findings and limits: Clones linked to disease were reported to show significant enrichment in matched ankylosing spondylitis synovial fluid. Disease-associated clones were CD8+ and fairly uncommon in peripheral blood.

This sequence was found in a female donor with ankylosing spondylitis or in good health (not recorded which). The specimen was blood, either unsorted or a sorted T cell fraction (not recorded which).

CDR3 in DNA: TGTGCCAGCAAGGAACAGGGTAGCCTTAACTATGGCTACACCTTC. This encodes CASKEQGSLNYGYTF. The chain is built from TRBV28 and TRBJ1-2; D is perhaps TRBD1 (6 bases). The germline V and J ends were trimmed by 7 bases and 1 base, with 16 bases remaining between them. The germline CDR1 and CDR2 sequences are MDHEN and SYDVKM. The CDR3 loop spans 15 amino acids.